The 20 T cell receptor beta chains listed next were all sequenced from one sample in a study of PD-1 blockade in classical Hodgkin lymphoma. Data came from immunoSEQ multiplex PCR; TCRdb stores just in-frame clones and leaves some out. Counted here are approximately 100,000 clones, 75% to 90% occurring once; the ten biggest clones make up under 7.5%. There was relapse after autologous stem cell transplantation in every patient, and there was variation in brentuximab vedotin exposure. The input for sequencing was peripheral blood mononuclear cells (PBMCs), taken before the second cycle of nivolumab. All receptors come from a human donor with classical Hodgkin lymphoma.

The CDR3 loop is CASSPHGRGTNEQFF. In nucleotides, the CDR3 is TGCGCCAGCAGCCCCCACGGGCGGGGGACCAATGAGCAGTTCTTC. V usage is TRBV4-1 and J usage is TRBJ2-1; 7 bases match TRBD2. CDR1 and CDR2 from the germline V gene are MGHRA and YSYEKL. This CDR3 has 15 residues. J was trimmed by 6 bases and V by 4 bases; bases with no gene match: 9.

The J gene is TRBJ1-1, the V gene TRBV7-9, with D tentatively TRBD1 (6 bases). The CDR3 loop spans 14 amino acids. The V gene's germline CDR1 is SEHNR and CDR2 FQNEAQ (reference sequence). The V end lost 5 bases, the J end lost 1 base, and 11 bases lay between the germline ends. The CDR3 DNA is TGTGCCAGCAGCGAACAGACAGGGAACACTGAAGCTTTCTTT. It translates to CASSEQTGNTEAFF.

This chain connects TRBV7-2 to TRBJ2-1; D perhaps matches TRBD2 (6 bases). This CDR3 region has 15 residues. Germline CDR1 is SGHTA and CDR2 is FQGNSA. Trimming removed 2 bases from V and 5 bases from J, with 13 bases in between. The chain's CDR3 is CASSLPGEPHNEQFF. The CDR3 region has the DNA TGTGCCAGCAGCTTACCGGGGGAGCCGCACAATGAGCAGTTCTTC.

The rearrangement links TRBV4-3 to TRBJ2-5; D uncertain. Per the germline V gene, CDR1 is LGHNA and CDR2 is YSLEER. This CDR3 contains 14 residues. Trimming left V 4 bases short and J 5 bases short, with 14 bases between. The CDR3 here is CASSPWVLGETQYF. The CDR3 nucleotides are TGCGCCAGCAGCCCCTGGGTCTTGGGGGAGACCCAGTACTTC.

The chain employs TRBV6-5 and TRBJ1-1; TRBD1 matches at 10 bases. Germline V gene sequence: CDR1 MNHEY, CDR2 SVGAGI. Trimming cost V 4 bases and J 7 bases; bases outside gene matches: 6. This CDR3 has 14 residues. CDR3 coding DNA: TGTGCCAGCAGTTTCGACAGGGGGCTGGGTGAAGCTTTCTTT. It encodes CASSFDRGLGEAFF.

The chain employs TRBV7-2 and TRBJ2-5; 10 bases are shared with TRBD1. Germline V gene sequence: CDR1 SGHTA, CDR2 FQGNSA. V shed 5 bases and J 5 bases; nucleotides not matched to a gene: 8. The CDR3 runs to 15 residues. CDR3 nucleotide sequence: TGTGCCAGCAGCGACCGGGACAGGGGTTTCGAGACCCAGTACTTC. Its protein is CASSDRDRGFETQYF.

CDR3 DNA sequence: TGTGCCAGCAGCTTCGACCGGAACACTGAAGCTTTCTTT. Protein sequence: CASSFDRNTEAFF. The V call is TRBV11-3, the J call TRBJ1-1; D unclear. The V and J ends lost 3 bases and 1 base respectively, with 6 bases between them. Germline CDR1 reads SGHNT; CDR2 reads YENEEA. The CDR3 sequence is 13 residues long. The full variable domain, rest sourced from reference TRBV11-3 and TRBJ1-1, is EAGVVQSPRYKIIEKKQPVAFWCNPISGHNTLYWYLQNLGQGPELLIRYENEEAVDDSQLPKDRFSAERLKGVDSTLKIQPAELGDSAVYLCASSFDRNTEAFFGQGTRLTVV.

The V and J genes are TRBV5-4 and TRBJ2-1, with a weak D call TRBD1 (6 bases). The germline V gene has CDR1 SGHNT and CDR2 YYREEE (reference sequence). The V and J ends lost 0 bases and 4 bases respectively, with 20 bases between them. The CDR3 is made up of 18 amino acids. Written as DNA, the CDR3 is TGTGCCAGCAGCTTGGCCAGTATCAGGGGTTTGAGTTACAATGAGCAGTTCTTC. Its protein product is CASSLASIRGLSYNEQFF.

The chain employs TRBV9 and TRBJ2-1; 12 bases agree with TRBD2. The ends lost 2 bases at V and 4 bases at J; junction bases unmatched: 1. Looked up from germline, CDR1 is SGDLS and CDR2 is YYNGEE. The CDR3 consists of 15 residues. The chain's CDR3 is CASSVLAGGYNEQFF. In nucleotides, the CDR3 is TGTGCCAGCAGCGTGCTAGCGGGGGGGTACAATGAGCAGTTCTTC.

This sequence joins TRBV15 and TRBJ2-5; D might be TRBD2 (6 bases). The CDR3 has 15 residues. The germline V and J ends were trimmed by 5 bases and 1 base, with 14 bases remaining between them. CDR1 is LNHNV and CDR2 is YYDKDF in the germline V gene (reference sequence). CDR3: CATSGRGGTQETQYF. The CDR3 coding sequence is TGTGCCACCAGCGGAAGAGGCGGGACCCAAGAGACCCAGTACTTC.

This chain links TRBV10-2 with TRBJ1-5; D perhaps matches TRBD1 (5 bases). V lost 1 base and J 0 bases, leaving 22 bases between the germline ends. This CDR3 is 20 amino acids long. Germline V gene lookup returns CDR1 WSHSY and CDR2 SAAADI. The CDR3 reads CASSEFRASGFPVSNQPQHF. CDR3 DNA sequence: TGCGCCAGCAGTGAGTTCAGGGCATCAGGTTTCCCCGTTAGCAATCAGCCCCAGCATTTT.

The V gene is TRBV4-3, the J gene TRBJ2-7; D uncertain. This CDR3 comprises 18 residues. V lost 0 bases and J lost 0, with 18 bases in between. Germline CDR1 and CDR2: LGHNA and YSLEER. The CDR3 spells CASSQELGKGFPSYEQYF. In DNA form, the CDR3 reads TGCGCCAGCAGCCAAGAGCTGGGGAAAGGGTTCCCCTCCTACGAGCAGTACTTC.

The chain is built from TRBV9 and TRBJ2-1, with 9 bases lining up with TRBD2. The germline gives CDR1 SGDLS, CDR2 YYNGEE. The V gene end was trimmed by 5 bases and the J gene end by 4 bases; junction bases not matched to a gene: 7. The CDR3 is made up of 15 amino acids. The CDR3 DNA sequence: TGTGCCAGCAGGGAAGCGGGGGGAGGGTACAATGAGCAGTTCTTC. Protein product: CASREAGGGYNEQFF. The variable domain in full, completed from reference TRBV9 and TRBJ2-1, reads DSGVTQTPKHLITATGQRVTLRCSPRSGDLSVYWYQQSLDQGLQFLIQYYNGEERAKGNILERFSAQQFPDLHSELNLSSLELGDSALYFCASREAGGGYNEQFFGPGTRLTVL.

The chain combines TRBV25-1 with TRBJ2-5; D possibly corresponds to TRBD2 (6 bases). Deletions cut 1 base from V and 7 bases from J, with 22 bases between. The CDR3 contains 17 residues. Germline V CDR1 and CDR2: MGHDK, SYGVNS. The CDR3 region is CASSEFKGGESIGTQYF. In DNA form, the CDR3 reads TGTGCCAGCAGTGAATTCAAGGGAGGAGAATCTATCGGGACCCAGTACTTC.

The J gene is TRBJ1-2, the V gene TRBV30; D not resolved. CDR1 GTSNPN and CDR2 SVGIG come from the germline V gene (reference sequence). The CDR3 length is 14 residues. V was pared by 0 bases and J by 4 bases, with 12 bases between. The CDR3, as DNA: TGTGCCTGGAGTGTACTGGCCAACCTCTATGGCTACACCTTC. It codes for CAWSVLANLYGYTF.

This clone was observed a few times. CDR3 nucleotides: TGTGCCACCAGCAGAGAAGGGGCTCCCGGGGAGCTGTTTTTT. Translated: CATSREGAPGELFF. This chain connects TRBV15 to TRBJ2-2; tentative D call: TRBD1 (5 bases). V gave up 0 bases and J gave up 6 bases, with 8 bases separating them. From germline, CDR1 is LNHNV and CDR2 YYDKDF (reference sequence). The CDR3 has 14 amino acids. The full variable domain, in which reference TRBV15 and TRBJ2-2 provide the parts outside the CDR3, is DAMVIQNPRYQVTQFGKPVTLSCSQTLNHNVMYWYQQKSSQAPKLLFHYYDKDFNNEADTPDNFQSRRPNTSFCFLDIRSPGLGDTAMYLCATSREGAPGELFFGEGSRLTVL.

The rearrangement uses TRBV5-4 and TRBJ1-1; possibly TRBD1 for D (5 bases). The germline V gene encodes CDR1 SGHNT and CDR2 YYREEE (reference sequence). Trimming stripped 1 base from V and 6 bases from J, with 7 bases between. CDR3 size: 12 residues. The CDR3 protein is CASSLSGAEAFF. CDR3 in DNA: TGTGCCAGCAGCTTGTCGGGGGCTGAAGCTTTCTTT.

Here the CDR3 reads CASSLVGQQETQYF. The CDR3 region has the DNA TGCGCCAGCAGCTTGGTAGGACAGCAAGAGACCCAGTACTTC. J is TRBJ2-5 and V is TRBV5-1, with D possibly being TRBD1 (6 bases). The CDR3 covers 14 residues. Germline V gene sequence: CDR1 SGHRS, CDR2 YFSETQ. Trimming took off 0 bases at V and 2 bases at J, with 8 bases between the two ends.

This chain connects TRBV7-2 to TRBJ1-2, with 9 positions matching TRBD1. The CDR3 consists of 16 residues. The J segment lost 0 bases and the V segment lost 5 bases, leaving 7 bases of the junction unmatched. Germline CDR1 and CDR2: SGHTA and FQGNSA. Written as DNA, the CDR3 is TGTGCCAGCAGCAGAGACAGGGGGGGAGCTAACTATGGCTACACCTTC. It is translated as CASSRDRGGANYGYTF. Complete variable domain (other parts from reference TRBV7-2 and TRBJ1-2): GAGVSQSPSNKVTEKGKDVELRCDPISGHTALYWYRQSLGQGLEFLIYFQGNSAPDKSGLPSDRFSAERTGGSVSTLTIQRTQQEDSAVYLCASSRDRGGANYGYTFGSGTRLTVV.

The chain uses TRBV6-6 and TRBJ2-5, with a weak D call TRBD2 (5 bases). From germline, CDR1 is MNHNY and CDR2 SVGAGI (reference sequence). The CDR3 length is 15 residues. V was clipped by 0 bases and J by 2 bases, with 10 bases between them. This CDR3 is CASSYSSGVQETQYF. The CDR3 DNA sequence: TGTGCCAGCAGTTACTCGAGCGGTGTTCAAGAGACCCAGTACTTC.